The 27 T cell receptor beta chains in this list originate from one sample, sequenced in a study of blood T cell repertoires in COVID-19. Here immunoSEQ multiplex PCR was the method, and the copy in TCRdb shows in-frame clones only, minus some. The table has about 250,000 clones, about 80% seen once. The sample was peripheral blood. The receptors come from a man older than 75 with acute or convalescent COVID-19.

This clone was observed a handful of times. The chain recombines TRBV7-2 with TRBJ1-5; 7 bases line up with TRBD1. Germline-derived CDR1 and CDR2 are SGHTA and FQGNSA. The J segment lost 0 bases and the V segment lost 0 bases, leaving 17 bases of the junction unmatched. The CDR3 has 21 residues. The CDR3 region has the DNA TGTGCCAGCAGCTTAGCGTCTCGGAGACAGGGCTTACTGTATAGCAATCAGCCCCAGCATTTT. Translation gives CASSLASRRQGLLYSNQPQHF.

The V and J genes are TRBV6-2 or TRBV6-3 and TRBJ1-2; maybe TRBD1 (6 bases). V was clipped by 6 bases and J by 5 bases, with 13 bases between them. The CDR3 is made up of 13 amino acids. Germline values: CDR1 MNHEY, CDR2 SVGEGT. Here the CDR3 reads CASSQQGPYGYTF. The DNA for the CDR3 is TGTGCCAGCAGCCAACAGGGCCCTTATGGCTACACCTTC.

The chain is built from TRBV28 and TRBJ1-2, with D maybe TRBD1 (6 bases). The length of the CDR3 is 12 residues. Trimming cost V 4 bases and J 3 bases, with 6 bases left between them. Looked up from germline, CDR1 is MDHEN and CDR2 is SYDVKM. The CDR3 DNA reads as TGTGCCAGCAGTTGGACAGACTATGGCTACACCTTC. This codes for CASSWTDYGYTF.

This clone was seen more than once but under ten times. CDR3 protein: CASGLVLGTGGRSYEQYF. CDR3 in DNA: TGTGCTAGTGGTTTGGTACTCGGGACAGGAGGTAGATCCTACGAGCAGTACTTC. This chain joins TRBV12-5 and TRBJ2-7; TRBD1 aligns across 8 bases. The CDR3 has 18 amino acids. J was trimmed by 1 base and V by 0 bases; bases with no gene match: 11. The germline V gene has CDR1 LGHNT and CDR2 FRNRAP. The complete variable domain, with remaining parts taken from reference TRBV12-5 and TRBJ2-7, reads DARVTQTPRHKVTEMGQEVTMRCQPILGHNTVFWYRQTMMQGLELLAYFRNRAPLDDSGMPKDRFSAEMPDATLATLKIQPSEPRDSAVYFCASGLVLGTGGRSYEQYFGPGTRLTVT.

The V call is TRBV4-2, the J call TRBJ2-3; 7 bases map to TRBD1. With V trimmed by 6 bases and J by 4 bases, 7 bases remained unmatched. Germline V gene lookup returns CDR1 LGHNA and CDR2 YNFKEQ. The CDR3 is 14 amino acids. The CDR3 here is CASRPGGWADTQYF. CDR3 DNA: TGTGCCAGCAGGCCAGGGGGATGGGCAGATACGCAGTATTTT.

V usage is TRBV7-2 and J usage is TRBJ1-6; weak D call: TRBD1 (5 bases). CDR1 is SGHTA, CDR2 FQGNSA, per germline. Trimming removed 2 bases at V and 10 bases at J, with 9 bases between. The CDR3 has 13 amino acids. The CDR3 coding sequence is TGTGCCAGCAGCTTACGGGGGAGGTCACCCCTCCACTTT. This codes for CASSLRGRSPLHF.

V and J are TRBV25-1 and TRBJ2-3; 11 bases agree with TRBD1. The length of the CDR3 is 14 residues. Germline loops: CDR1 MGHDK, CDR2 SYGVNS. Germline trimming cut 4 bases from V and 9 bases from J; bases unmatched to any gene: 6. CDR3 in DNA: TGTGCCAGCAGTGGCCCGGGACAGGGGGAGACGCAGTATTTT. It encodes CASSGPGQGETQYF.

This clone was recorded only once. The chain is built from TRBV10-3 and TRBJ2-7; no firm D call. V was trimmed by 2 bases and J by 6 bases, leaving 8 bases between them. Germline V CDR1 and CDR2: ENHRY, SYGVKD. The length of the CDR3 is 12 residues. The CDR3: CAISEQQTEQYF. The CDR3 nucleotides read TGTGCCATCAGTGAGCAACAAACCGAGCAGTACTTC.

V gene TRBV11-2 combines with J gene TRBJ2-1; no definite D call. There are 14 residues in the CDR3. Germline assignment: CDR1 SGHAT and CDR2 FQNNGV. V lost 1 base to trimming and J lost 2 bases, with 6 bases between them. CDR3 amino acids: CASSLGGTYNEQFF. For the CDR3, the DNA is TGTGCCAGCAGCTTAGGAGGAACCTACAATGAGCAGTTCTTC.

V is TRBV7-2 and J is TRBJ1-4; D not resolved. Per the germline V gene, CDR1 is SGHTA and CDR2 is FQGNSA. CDR3 length: 17 residues. V lost 1 base to trimming and J lost 4 bases, with 16 bases between them. DNA for the CDR3: TGTGCCAGCAGCTTAGGGCCGGGAACTTCCCTTAATGAAAAACTGTTTTTT. This sequence encodes CASSLGPGTSLNEKLFF.

The CDR3 nucleotides are TGTGCCACCAGTGCGAAGCGGGGGAGCTCCTACGAGCAGTACTTC. Protein sequence: CATSAKRGSSYEQYF. This rearrangement joins TRBV24-1 to TRBJ2-7, with TRBD2 identical over 8 bases. Germline V CDR1 and CDR2: KGHDR, SFDVKD. The CDR3 has 15 residues. V lost 5 bases, J lost 0 bases, and 5 bases stayed unmatched.

This chain uses TRBV27 with TRBJ1-1; D uncertain. V was cut by 1 base and J by 5 bases, with 20 bases left in between. Germline CDR1 reads MNHEY; CDR2 reads SMNVEV (reference sequence). CDR3 length equals 17 residues. The CDR3 loop reads CASSLLFGSRVRTEAFF. CDR3 coding DNA: TGTGCCAGCAGTTTATTATTTGGTTCGAGGGTGAGGACTGAAGCTTTCTTT.

The CDR3 spells CASSTQGRTEAFF. CDR3 nucleotide sequence: TGTGCCAGTAGTACACAGGGGCGGACTGAAGCTTTCTTT. This rearrangement joins TRBV19 to TRBJ1-1, with TRBD1 matching over 7 bases. V was pared by 4 bases and J by 5 bases, with 4 bases of the junction left unmatched. This CDR3 is built from 13 residues. Germline CDR1 reads LNHDA; CDR2 reads SQIVND (reference sequence).

The chain couples TRBV4-2 to TRBJ1-3; no clear D gene. The germline V gene encodes CDR1 LGHNA and CDR2 YNFKEQ. This CDR3 has 17 residues. V lost 0 bases to trimming and J lost 0 bases, with 12 bases between them. The CDR3 loop reads CASSQEVEPNSGNTIYF. CDR3 DNA: TGTGCCAGCAGCCAAGAGGTCGAGCCCAACTCTGGAAACACCATATATTTT.

The chain uses TRBV28 and TRBJ1-6, with 7 bases matching TRBD1. The CDR3 totals 14 residues. V lost 8 bases, J lost 7 bases, and 8 bases stayed unmatched. From germline, CDR1 is MDHEN and CDR2 SYDVKM. CDR3: CASDQTGINSPLHF. The CDR3 region has the DNA TGTGCCAGCGACCAGACAGGGATCAATTCACCCCTCCACTTT.

The rearrangement joins TRBV12-3 or TRBV12-4 to TRBJ2-3; the D gene is possibly TRBD2 (5 bases). Trimming removed 5 bases from V and 10 bases from J, with 13 bases in between. The CDR3 is 12 residues long. CDR3 in amino acids: CASSSTRPPQYF. The CDR3 nucleotides read TGTGCCAGCAGTAGCACTAGACCCCCGCAGTATTTT.

Note on this clone: Additional DNA sequences in this sample encode the identical CDR3. The V call is TRBV5-1, the J call TRBJ2-3, with D perhaps matching TRBD1 (6 bases). From germline, CDR1 is SGHRS and CDR2 YFSETQ. V was clipped by 0 bases and J by 4 bases, with 12 bases between them. The CDR3 loop spans 15 amino acids. The CDR3 protein is CASSLAGRGSDTQYF. CDR3 nucleotides: TGCGCCAGCAGCTTGGCCGGTAGGGGGTCAGATACGCAGTATTTT.

The chain is built from TRBV5-5 and TRBJ2-3; D is undetermined. The CDR3 is made up of 16 amino acids. The V gene's germline CDR1 is SGHKS and CDR2 YYEKEE (reference sequence). V lost 4 bases and J lost 0, with 15 bases in between. The CDR3 sequence: CASSPVTLGSTDTQYF. The CDR3 coding sequence is TGTGCCAGCAGCCCTGTGACACTGGGTAGCACAGATACGCAGTATTTT.

This clone has just one count. V and J are TRBV5-5 and TRBJ1-5; D gene uncertain. Between the trimmed V and J ends, which lost 0 bases and 0 bases, there was a span of 10 bases. The CDR3 has 16 residues. Germline V gene data show CDR1 as SGHKS and CDR2 as YYEKEE (reference sequence). CDR3 in DNA: TGTGCCAGCAGCTTGGGGGCAGGCCATAGCAATCAGCCCCAGCATTTT. Translation gives CASSLGAGHSNQPQHF.

The V and J genes are TRBV11-2 and TRBJ2-7; 8 bases fit TRBD2. Per the germline V gene, CDR1 is SGHAT and CDR2 is FQNNGV. Unmatched junction bases numbered 10, after V lost 5 bases and J lost 1 base. There are 16 residues in the CDR3. The CDR3 DNA reads TGTGCCAGCAGCGCTGGGGGTAGCGGGATTTCCTACGAGCAGTACTTC. Translation: CASSAGGSGISYEQYF.

The V and J genes are TRBV6-2 or TRBV6-3 and TRBJ1-2, with 10 bases matching TRBD1. The V and J ends lost 5 bases and 8 bases, in that order; junction bases with no gene match: 14. The CDR3 length is 16 residues. Germline V CDR1 and CDR2: MNHEY, SVGEGT. CDR3 residues: CASSPGQGVILSGYTF. The CDR3 nucleotides are TGTGCCAGCAGTCCCGGACAGGGGGTAATCTTATCCGGCTACACCTTC.

V is TRBV7-6 and J is TRBJ2-3; TRBD2 aligns across 9 bases. This CDR3 comprises 15 residues. The V gene's germline CDR1 is SGHVS and CDR2 FNYEAQ. V dropped 1 base and J dropped 3; count of bases not matched to a gene: 2. CDR3 in DNA: TGTGCCAGCAGCTTAGGGGGACTAGCAACAGATACGCAGTATTTT. Amino acids: CASSLGGLATDTQYF.

The chain recombines TRBV5-1 with TRBJ2-7; a weak D match, TRBD1 (5 bases). V dropped 4 bases and J dropped 4 bases, with 18 bases sitting between them. The CDR3 runs 15 residues. Germline V gene lookup returns CDR1 SGHRS and CDR2 YFSETQ. The CDR3 region has the DNA TGCGCCAGCAGCCGACAAGGGGCAGCGAGTTACGAGCAGTACTTC. It yields the protein CASSRQGAASYEQYF.

CDR3 bases: TGTGCCAGCAGTTTAAAGCTGAACGCGAACACCGGGGAGCTGTTTTTT. Protein sequence: CASSLKLNANTGELFF. This chain links TRBV27 with TRBJ2-2, with D uncertain. The CDR3 runs 16 residues. Germline V CDR1 and CDR2: MNHEY, SMNVEV (reference sequence). V shed 2 bases and J shed 0 bases, with 10 bases lying between them.

This rearrangement joins TRBV4-1 to TRBJ2-3, with 15 bases identical to TRBD2. The germline CDR1 and CDR2 sequences are MGHRA and YSYEKL. This CDR3 region has 18 residues. V lost 2 bases to trimming and J lost 4 bases; unmatched junction nucleotides: 7. Here the CDR3 DNA reads TGCGCCAGCAGCCAACCTGGCGGACTAGCGGGAGGGGCAGATACGCAGTATTTT. It translates to CASSQPGGLAGGADTQYF.

This chain links TRBV10-3 with TRBJ1-6; tentative D call: TRBD1 (5 bases). Deletions cut 2 bases from V and 7 bases from J, with 12 bases between. The CDR3 is made up of 15 amino acids. Germline assignment: CDR1 ENHRY and CDR2 SYGVKD. CDR3 residues: CAISEVGQGNSPLHF. CDR3 nucleotide sequence: TGTGCCATCAGTGAGGTGGGGCAGGGAAATTCACCCCTCCACTTT.

The genes are TRBV10-3 and TRBJ2-1; D gene uncertain. This CDR3 comprises 13 residues. The V gene lost 0 bases and the J gene lost 7 bases, with 7 bases spanning the gap. Looked up from germline, CDR1 is ENHRY and CDR2 is SYGVKD. The CDR3 protein is CAISESGTNEQFF. DNA for the CDR3: TGTGCCATCAGTGAGTCCGGTACTAATGAGCAGTTCTTC.